Sequencing of this T cell receptor beta chain was carried out in a study of Ad26.COV2.S vaccination and SARS-CoV-2 variants. Background on the study: The vaccine Ad26.COV2.S was put into the muscle once, or twice with 56 days between. General study findings and limits: People who got the vaccine or the placebo had similar non-spike TCR breadth.

About this clone itself: Its antigen is unidentified. Other DNA sequences of this sample code for an identical CDR3.

Data came from immunoSEQ multiplex PCR; TCRdb stores just in-frame clones and leaves some out. The sample has hundreds of thousands of clones, about 90% seen once. Treatment described: about 20 received Ad26.COV2.S at low or high dose, single or two shots; five or six received placebo; per-sample allocation not given. Sample collection was performed on day 63 after the first vaccine or placebo injection. Ad26.COV2.S expressed prefusion-stabilized spike from the original Wuhan strain. Trimming shortened V by 3 bases and J by 2 bases, and 8 bases separated the two germline ends. The germline CDR1 and CDR2 sequences are KGHSH and LQKENI. The CDR3 has 13 residues.

The clonotype comes from a person aged 18 to 65 who received the Ad26.COV2.S COVID-19 vaccine or a placebo. The chain is built from TRBV18 and TRBJ2-7, with D perhaps TRBD1 (6 bases). Here the sequenced sample was peripheral blood, taken in a trial of Ad26.COV2.S vaccine versus placebo. The CDR3 bases are TGTGCCAGCTCACCCCCAGGGGCCTACGAGCAGTACTTC. It encodes CASSPPGAYEQYF.